In this sample, the clone carrying this TCR beta chain turned up many times. TCRdb reprocessed the 5' RACE reads via MiXCR and lists one record per CDR3 protein. Of about 41,000 distinct CDR3 sequences listed, roughly 4.3% are singletons. The data belong to a study of T cells of healthy individuals. Trimming left V 4 bases short and J 7 bases short, with 9 bases between. Germline V gene data show CDR1 as SGHAT and CDR2 as FQNNGV. This CDR3 has 12 amino acids. The rearrangement joins TRBV11-2 to TRBJ2-3, with no clear D. The TCR originated in a human donor in good health. The CDR3 sequence is CASSYHTNTQYF. The CDR3 DNA is TGTGCCAGCAGCTACCACACGAATACGCAGTATTTT.